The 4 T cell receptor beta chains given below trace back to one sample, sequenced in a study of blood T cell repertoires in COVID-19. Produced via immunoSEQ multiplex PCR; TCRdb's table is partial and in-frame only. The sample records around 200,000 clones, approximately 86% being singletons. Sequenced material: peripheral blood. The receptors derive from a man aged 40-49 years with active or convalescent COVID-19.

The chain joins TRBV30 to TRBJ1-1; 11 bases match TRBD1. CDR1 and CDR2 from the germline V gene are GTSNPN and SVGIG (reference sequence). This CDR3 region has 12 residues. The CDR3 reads CYAGTGGPEAFF. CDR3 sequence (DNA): TGTTACGCCGGGACAGGGGGGCCTGAAGCTTTCTTT.

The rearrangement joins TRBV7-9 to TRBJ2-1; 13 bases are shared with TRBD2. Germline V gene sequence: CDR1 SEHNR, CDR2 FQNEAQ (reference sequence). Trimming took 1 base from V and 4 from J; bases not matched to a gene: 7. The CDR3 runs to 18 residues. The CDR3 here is CASSLGYGLAGEYNEQFF. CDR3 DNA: TGTGCCAGCAGCTTAGGATATGGACTAGCGGGGGAGTACAATGAGCAGTTCTTC. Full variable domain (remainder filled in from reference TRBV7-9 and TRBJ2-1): DTGVSQNPRHKITKRGQNVTFRCDPISEHNRLYWYRQTLGQGPEFLTYFQNEAQLEKSRLLSDRFSAERPKGSFSTLEIQRTEQGDSAMYLCASSLGYGLAGEYNEQFFGPGTRLTVL.

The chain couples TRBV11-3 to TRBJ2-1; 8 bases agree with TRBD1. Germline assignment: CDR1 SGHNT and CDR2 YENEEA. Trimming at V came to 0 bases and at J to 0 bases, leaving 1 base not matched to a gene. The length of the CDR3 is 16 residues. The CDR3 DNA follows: TGTGCCAGCAGCTTAGAAGGACAGGGCTCCTACAATGAGCAGTTCTTC. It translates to CASSLEGQGSYNEQFF.

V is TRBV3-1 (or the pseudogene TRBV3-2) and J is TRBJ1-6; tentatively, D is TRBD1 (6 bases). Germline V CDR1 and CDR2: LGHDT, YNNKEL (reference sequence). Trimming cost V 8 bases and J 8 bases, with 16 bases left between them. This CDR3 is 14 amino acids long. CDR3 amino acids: CASQRRTADSPLHF. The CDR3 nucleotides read TGTGCCAGCCAAAGGCGGACAGCAGATTCACCCCTCCACTTT.